This T cell receptor beta chain was sequenced in a study of shared clonotypes between healthy human individuals. Study-wide results and limits: Large sequencing depth failed to make sorted-subset sequencing complete, rarefaction showed. Among several donors, roughly 5% of naive CD4 clonotypes were found in common. Depth of sequencing was expected to influence donor clonotype sharing.

Per the study methods: ImmunoSEQ only sent back junction sequences with no quality scores, so filtering was done differently. Repertoires were generated with immunoSEQ multiplex PCR, while TCRdb's copy carries only in-frame clones and drops some. Clonal size and the V and J genes are those of that table, whereas D and trimming came from the DNA. The sample consists of over a million clones, around three quarters of them appearing once. Turning to this clone: As yet, its antigen is unknown.

The ends were cut back, 3 bases at V and 0 bases at J, with 11 bases in the middle. The CDR3 length is 16 residues. Germline V gene lookup returns CDR1 SGHTA and CDR2 FQGTGA. The TCR sequence derives from a man aged 18 to 29 in good health. Some clones in this sample may be carry-over from other donors' samples. J is TRBJ2-2 and V is TRBV7-3, with D perhaps TRBD2 (6 bases). Sample: memory CD4+ T cells from PBMCs. Stated subset: CD45RA-negative fraction. DNA of the CDR3: TGTGCCAGCAGCTTTGAGGGAGGCTCGAACACCGGGGAGCTGTTTTTT. Its translation is CASSFEGGSNTGELFF. Complete variable domain (other parts from reference TRBV7-3 and TRBJ2-2): GAGVSQTPSNKVTEKGKYVELRCDPISGHTALYWYRQSLGQGPEFLIYFQGTGAADDSGLPNDRFFAVRPEGSVSTLKIQRTERGDSAVYLCASSFEGGSNTGELFFGEGSRLTVL.